The source of this TCR beta chain is a study of shared clonotypes between healthy human individuals. Study at large: The composition of the donors was a couple of women and a few men aged 18 to 49. Study-wide findings and caveats: A handful of donors had roughly 5% of their naive CD4 clonotypes in common.

For every subset, genomic DNA was evenly distributed across several immunoSEQ plates. Libraries were prepared by immunoSEQ multiplex PCR; TCRdb keeps only in-frame clonotypes and omits some of them. Of roughly 2.5 million clones listed, roughly 92% are singletons. The CDR3 consists of 14 residues. Trimming took off 2 bases at V and 1 base at J, with 8 bases between the two ends. The germline gives CDR1 SGHNT, CDR2 YYREEE (reference sequence). The CD4+ fraction was divided into a CD45RA+ naive subset and a CD45RA-negative memory subset. Of note for this clone: Its matching antigen is unknown.

This clonotype originated in a man between 18 and 35 years old in good health. The sequenced sample consisted of naive CD4+ T cells sorted from blood. This sample's subset: CD45RA+ positively selected. This chain joins TRBV5-4 and TRBJ2-3; D is uncertain. The CDR3 nucleotides read TGTGCCAGCAGCTTCGATTACCGCACAGATACGCAGTATTTT. Amino acids: CASSFDYRTDTQYF.